This TCR beta chain appears in the sequencing data of a study of cytomegalovirus exposure and HLA in healthy donors. Germline CDR1 reads MGHRA; CDR2 reads YSYEKL. J lost 5 bases, V lost 0 bases, and 6 bases had no gene match. This CDR3 is built from 15 residues. PCR amplification relied on 60 Vbeta primers (plus 13 Jbeta primers). This table comes from immunoSEQ multiplex PCR, and its TCRdb copy is limited to in-frame clones, with some not included. The data show around 21,000 clones, over 65% seen once. This chain connects TRBV4-1 to TRBJ2-5; 7 nucleotides agree with TRBD2. The specimen sequenced was PBMCs. The receptor was isolated from a man in his sixties in good health and CMV-seronegative. DNA for the CDR3: TGCGCCAGCAGCCAAGACGGACTAGGGGAGGAGACCCAGTACTTC. As protein: CASSQDGLGEETQYF.